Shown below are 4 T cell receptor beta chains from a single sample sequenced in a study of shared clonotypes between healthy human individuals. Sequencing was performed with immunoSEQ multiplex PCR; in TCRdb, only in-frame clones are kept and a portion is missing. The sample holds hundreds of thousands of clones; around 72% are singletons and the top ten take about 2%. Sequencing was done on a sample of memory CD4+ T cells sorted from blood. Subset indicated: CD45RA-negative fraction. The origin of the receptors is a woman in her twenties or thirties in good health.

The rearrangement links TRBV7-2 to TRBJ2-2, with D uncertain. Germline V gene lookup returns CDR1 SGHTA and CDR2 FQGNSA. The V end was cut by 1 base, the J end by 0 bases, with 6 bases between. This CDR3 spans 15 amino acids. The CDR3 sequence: CASSLGTANTGELFF. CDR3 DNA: TGTGCCAGCAGCTTAGGGACCGCGAACACCGGGGAGCTGTTTTTT. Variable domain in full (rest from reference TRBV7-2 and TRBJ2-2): GAGVSQSPSNKVTEKGKDVELRCDPISGHTALYWYRQSLGQGLEFLIYFQGNSAPDKSGLPSDRFSAERTGGSVSTLTIQRTQQEDSAVYLCASSLGTANTGELFFGEGSRLTVL.

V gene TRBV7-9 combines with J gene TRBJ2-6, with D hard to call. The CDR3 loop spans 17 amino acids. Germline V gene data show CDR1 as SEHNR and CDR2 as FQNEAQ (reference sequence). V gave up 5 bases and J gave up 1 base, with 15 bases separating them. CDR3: CASSPIGLRSGANVLTF. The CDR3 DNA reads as TGTGCCAGCAGCCCCATTGGTTTAAGGTCTGGGGCCAACGTCCTGACTTTC. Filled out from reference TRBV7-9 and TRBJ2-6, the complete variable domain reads DTGVSQNPRHKITKRGQNVTFRCDPISEHNRLYWYRQTLGQGPEFLTYFQNEAQLEKSRLLSDRFSAERPKGSFSTLEIQRTEQGDSAMYLCASSPIGLRSGANVLTFGAGSRLTVL.

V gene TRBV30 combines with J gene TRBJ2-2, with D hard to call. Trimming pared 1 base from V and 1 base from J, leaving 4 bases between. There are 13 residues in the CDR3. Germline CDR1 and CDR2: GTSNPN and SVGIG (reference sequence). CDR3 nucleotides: TGTGCCTGGAGTGCCAAGAACACCGGGGAGCTGTTTTTT. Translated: CAWSAKNTGELFF.

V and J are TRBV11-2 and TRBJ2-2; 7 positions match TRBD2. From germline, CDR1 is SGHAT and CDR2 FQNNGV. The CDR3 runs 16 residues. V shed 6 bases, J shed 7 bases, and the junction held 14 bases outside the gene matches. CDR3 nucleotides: TGTGCCAGCAGTAAACAACCGGGGAGGGACGGCGGGGAGCTGTTTTTT. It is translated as CASSKQPGRDGGELFF.